These 7 T cell receptor beta chains came from one sample sequenced in a study of a mutant IDH1 vaccine in newly diagnosed glioma. Their antigens remain unidentified. Assay: immunoSEQ multiplex PCR; the TCRdb copy retains only in-frame clones and omits some. The sample lists fewer than 65,000 clones, about 80% seen once, with about 3.4% in the top ten. Time point: week 5, during vaccination. Topical imiquimod accompanied each vaccine dose, which consisted of 300 ug of mutant IDH1 20-mer peptide. Sequencing was performed on PBMCs, taken from a glioma patient whose treatment included an IDH1 peptide vaccine. These receptors were collected from a man aged 30-40 years with glioma.

This chain links TRBV19 with TRBJ1-1; D unclear. Germline V CDR1 and CDR2: LNHDA, SQIVND (reference sequence). CDR3 length equals 15 residues. V gave up 0 bases and J gave up 5 bases, with 13 bases separating them. The CDR3 nucleotides read TGTGCCAGTAGTATAGATCTCCTACGAGCAACTGAAGCTTTCTTT. Protein: CASSIDLLRATEAFF.

This clone was seen a few times. Other DNA sequences in this specimen translate into the identical CDR3. The CDR3 region is CASSRTGGWETQYF. CDR3 DNA: TGTGCCAGCAGTCGGACAGGGGGGTGGGAGACCCAGTACTTC. The chain joins TRBV5-6 to TRBJ2-5; 10 bases match TRBD1. Germline V gene data show CDR1 as SGHDT and CDR2 as YYEEEE. The V segment lost 5 bases and the J segment 5 bases; nucleotides outside the gene matches: 6. This CDR3 spans 14 amino acids.

The chain links TRBV7-2 to TRBJ1-1; 8 positions match TRBD1. CDR3 size: 16 residues. Trimming at V came to 3 bases and at J to 4 bases, leaving 10 bases not matched to a gene. Germline CDR1 SGHTA, CDR2 FQGNSA. CDR3 DNA: TGTGCCAGCAGCTTTACCTCAGGGGGCGGGGGCACTGAAGCTTTCTTT. Its protein product is CASSFTSGGGGTEAFF.

The chain joins TRBV9 to TRBJ2-4, with D possibly TRBD1 on 5 matching bases. The germline CDR1 and CDR2 sequences are SGDLS and YYNGEE. The CDR3 consists of 16 residues. V was shortened by 2 bases and J by 0 bases, with 12 bases between the two germline ends. CDR3 in DNA: TGTGCCAGCAGCGTGACAGATACTCTAGCCAAAAACATTCAGTACTTC. Its protein is CASSVTDTLAKNIQYF.

This chain connects TRBV4-2 to TRBJ2-7, with D hard to call. From germline, CDR1 is LGHNA and CDR2 YNFKEQ. This CDR3 spans 13 amino acids. Trimming stripped 0 bases from V and 4 bases from J, with 7 bases between. The CDR3 sequence is CASSQDRTYEQYF. CDR3 in DNA: TGTGCCAGCAGCCAAGATCGAACTTACGAGCAGTACTTC.

The chain employs TRBV27 and TRBJ1-1, with D tentatively TRBD1 (6 bases). Trimming took 4 bases from V and 0 from J, leaving 9 bases between them. The CDR3 has 14 residues. Germline lookup yields CDR1 MNHEY and CDR2 SMNVEV (reference sequence). Here the CDR3 reads CASSSRQVNTEAFF. CDR3 in DNA: TGTGCCAGCAGTTCTCGACAGGTGAACACTGAAGCTTTCTTT.

The rearrangement joins TRBV11-2 to TRBJ2-7, with TRBD1 identical over 9 bases. The CDR3 totals 14 residues. Germline V gene data show CDR1 as SGHAT and CDR2 as FQNNGV. The J segment lost 1 base and the V segment lost 5 bases, leaving 3 bases of the junction unmatched. In DNA, the CDR3 is TGTGCCAGCAGCCCCGGACAGGGGTCCTACGAGCAGTACTTC. This codes for CASSPGQGSYEQYF.